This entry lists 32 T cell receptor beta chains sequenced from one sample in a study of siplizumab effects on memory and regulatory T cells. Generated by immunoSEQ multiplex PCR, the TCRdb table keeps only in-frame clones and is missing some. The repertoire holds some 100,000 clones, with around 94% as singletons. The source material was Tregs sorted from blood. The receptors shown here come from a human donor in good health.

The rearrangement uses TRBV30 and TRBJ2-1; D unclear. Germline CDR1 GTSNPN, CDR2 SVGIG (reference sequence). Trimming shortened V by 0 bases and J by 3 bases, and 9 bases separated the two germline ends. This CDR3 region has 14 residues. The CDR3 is CAWSVRRRYNEQFF. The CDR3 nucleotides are TGTGCCTGGAGTGTACGTCGCCGCTACAATGAGCAGTTCTTC.

For the CDR3, the DNA is TGTGCCAGTTCTTTCCGGGGGGGTTTCAATGAGCAGTTCTTC. As protein: CASSFRGGFNEQFF. The chain recombines TRBV9 with TRBJ2-1, with 8 bases fitting TRBD2. Trimming cost V 8 bases and J 6 bases; bases outside gene matches: 10. This CDR3 comprises 14 residues. CDR1 and CDR2 from the germline V gene are SGDLS and YYNGEE.

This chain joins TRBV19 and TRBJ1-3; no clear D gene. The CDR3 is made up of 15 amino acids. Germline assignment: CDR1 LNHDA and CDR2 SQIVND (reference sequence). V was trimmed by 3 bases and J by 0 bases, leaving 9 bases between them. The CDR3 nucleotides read TGTGCCAGTAGTATTAACAGAGGCTCTGGAAACACCATATATTTT. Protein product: CASSINRGSGNTIYF.

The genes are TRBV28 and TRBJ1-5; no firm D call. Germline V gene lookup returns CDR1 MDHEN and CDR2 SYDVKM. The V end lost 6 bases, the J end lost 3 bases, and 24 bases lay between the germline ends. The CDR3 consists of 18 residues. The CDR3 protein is CASSLGLTIRANNQPQHF. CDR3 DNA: TGTGCCAGCAGCTTAGGCCTCACTATTAGAGCAAACAATCAGCCCCAGCATTTT.

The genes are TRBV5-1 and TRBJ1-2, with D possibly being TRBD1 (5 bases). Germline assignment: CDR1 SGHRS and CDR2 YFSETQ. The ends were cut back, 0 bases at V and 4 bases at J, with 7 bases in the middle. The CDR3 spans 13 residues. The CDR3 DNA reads TGCGCCAGCAGCTTGGGACAGTCCTATGGCTACACCTTC. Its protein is CASSLGQSYGYTF.

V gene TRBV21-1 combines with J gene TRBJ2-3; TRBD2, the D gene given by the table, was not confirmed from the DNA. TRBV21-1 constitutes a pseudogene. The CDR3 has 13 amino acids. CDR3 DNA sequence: TGTGCCAGCAGATCGGGGAACACAGATACGCAGTATTTT. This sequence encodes CASRSGNTDTQYF.

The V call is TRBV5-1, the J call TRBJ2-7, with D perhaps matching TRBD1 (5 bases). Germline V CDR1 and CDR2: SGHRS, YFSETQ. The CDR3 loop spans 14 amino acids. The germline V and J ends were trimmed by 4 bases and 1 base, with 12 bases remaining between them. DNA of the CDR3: TGCGCCAGCAGCAAGGACACCGGTTCCTACGAGCAGTACTTC. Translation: CASSKDTGSYEQYF.

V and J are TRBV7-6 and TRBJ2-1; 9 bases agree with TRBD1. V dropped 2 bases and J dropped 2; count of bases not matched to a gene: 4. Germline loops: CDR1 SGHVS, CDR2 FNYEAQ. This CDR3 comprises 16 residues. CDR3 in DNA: TGTGCCAGCAGCTTAAGGAGACAGGGGGCCTACAATGAGCAGTTCTTC. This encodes CASSLRRQGAYNEQFF. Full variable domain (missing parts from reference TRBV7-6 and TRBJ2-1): GAGVSQSPRYKVTKRGQDVALRCDPISGHVSLYWYRQALGQGPEFLTYFNYEAQQDKSGLPNDRFSAERPEGSISTLTIQRTEQRDSAMYRCASSLRRQGAYNEQFFGPGTRLTVL.

CDR3 region: CASSMTGGYEQYF. CDR3 nucleotide sequence: TGTGCCAGCAGTATGACAGGGGGCTACGAGCAGTACTTC. The chain carries TRBV28 and TRBJ2-7; 9 bases map to TRBD1. The CDR3 sequence is 13 residues long. Trimming took 5 bases from V and 3 from J; bases not matched to a gene: 2. CDR1 MDHEN and CDR2 SYDVKM come from the germline V gene.

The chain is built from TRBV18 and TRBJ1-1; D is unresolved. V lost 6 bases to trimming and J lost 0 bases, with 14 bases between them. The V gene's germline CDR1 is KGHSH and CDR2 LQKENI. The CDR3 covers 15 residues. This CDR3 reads CASSQTMGVNTEAFF. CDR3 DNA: TGTGCCAGCTCCCAAACGATGGGCGTGAACACTGAAGCTTTCTTT.

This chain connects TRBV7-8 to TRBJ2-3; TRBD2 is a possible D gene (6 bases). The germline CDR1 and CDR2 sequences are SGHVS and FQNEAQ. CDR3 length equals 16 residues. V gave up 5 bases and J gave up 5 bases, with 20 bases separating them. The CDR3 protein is CASSPRLVKSGDTQYF. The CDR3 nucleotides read TGTGCCAGCAGCCCCCGACTAGTAAAGTCGGGAGATACGCAGTATTTT.

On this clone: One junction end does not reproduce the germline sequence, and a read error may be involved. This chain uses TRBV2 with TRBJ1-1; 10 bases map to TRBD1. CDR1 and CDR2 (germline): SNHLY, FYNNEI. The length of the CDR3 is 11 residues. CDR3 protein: CASSGQGARVF. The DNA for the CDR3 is TGTGCCAGCAGTGGACAGGGGGCGCGAGTCTTT.

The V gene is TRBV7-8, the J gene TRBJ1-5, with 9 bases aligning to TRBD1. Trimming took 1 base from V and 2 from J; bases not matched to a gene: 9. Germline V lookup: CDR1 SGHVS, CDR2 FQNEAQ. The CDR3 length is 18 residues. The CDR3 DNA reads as TGTGCCAGCAGCTTAGTTGGGACAGGGCGGTGGGGCAATCAGCCCCAGCATTTT. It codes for CASSLVGTGRWGNQPQHF.

CDR3 DNA: TGCGCCATCATCCCACATTTACCTTTAACCTACGAGCAGTACTTC. It yields the protein CAIIPHLPLTYEQYF. The chain couples TRBV5-1 to TRBJ2-7; D gene uncertain. Deletions cut 9 bases from V and 2 bases from J, with 21 bases between. The CDR3 loop spans 15 amino acids. Germline-derived CDR1 and CDR2 are SGHRS and YFSETQ.

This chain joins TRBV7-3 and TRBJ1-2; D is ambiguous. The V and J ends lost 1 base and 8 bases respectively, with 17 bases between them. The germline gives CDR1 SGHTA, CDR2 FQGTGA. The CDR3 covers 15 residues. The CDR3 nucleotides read TGTGCCAGCAGCTTAAATCCCGGTCGGCTAAGCGGCTACACCTTC. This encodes CASSLNPGRLSGYTF.

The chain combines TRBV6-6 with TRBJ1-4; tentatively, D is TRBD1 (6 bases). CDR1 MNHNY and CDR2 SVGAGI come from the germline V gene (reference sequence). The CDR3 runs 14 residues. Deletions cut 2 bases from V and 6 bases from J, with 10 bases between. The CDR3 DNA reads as TGTGCCAGCAGTTACCCCGGGGGCGATGAAAAACTGTTTTTT. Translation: CASSYPGGDEKLFF.

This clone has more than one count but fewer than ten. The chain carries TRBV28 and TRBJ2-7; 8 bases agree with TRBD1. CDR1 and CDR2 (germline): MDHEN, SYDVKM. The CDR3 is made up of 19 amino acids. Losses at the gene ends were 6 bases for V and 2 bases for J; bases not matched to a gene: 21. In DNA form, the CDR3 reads TGTGCCAGCAGGGGCTGGGGCCGTGGAAGGACAGGGACCACCTACGAGCAGTACTTC. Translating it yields CASRGWGRGRTGTTYEQYF. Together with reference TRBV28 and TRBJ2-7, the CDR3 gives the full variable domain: DVKVTQSSRYLVKRTGEKVFLECVQDMDHENMFWYRQDPGLGLRLIYFSYDVKMKEKGDIPEGYSVSREKKERFSLILESASTNQTSMYLCASRGWGRGRTGTTYEQYFGPGTRLTVT.

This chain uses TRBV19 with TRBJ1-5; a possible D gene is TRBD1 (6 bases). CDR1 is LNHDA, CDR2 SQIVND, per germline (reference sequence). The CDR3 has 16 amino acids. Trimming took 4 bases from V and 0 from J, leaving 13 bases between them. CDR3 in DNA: TGTGCCAGTAGTAACAACAGGGTTCTTAGCAATCAGCCCCAGCATTTT. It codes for CASSNNRVLSNQPQHF.

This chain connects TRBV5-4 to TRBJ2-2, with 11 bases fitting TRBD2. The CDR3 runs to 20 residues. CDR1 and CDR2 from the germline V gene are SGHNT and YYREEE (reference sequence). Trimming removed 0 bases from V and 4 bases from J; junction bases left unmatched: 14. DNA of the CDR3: TGTGCCAGCAGCTTGGGGGGACAGATAGCGGGAGGGCCGTCCACCGGGGAGCTGTTTTTT. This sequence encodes CASSLGGQIAGGPSTGELFF.

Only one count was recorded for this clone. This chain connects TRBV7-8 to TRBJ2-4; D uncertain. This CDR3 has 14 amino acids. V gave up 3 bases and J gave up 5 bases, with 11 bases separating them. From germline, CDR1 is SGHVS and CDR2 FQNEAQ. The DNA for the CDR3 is TGTGCCAGCAGCTTTGCTCGGGCCCAAAACATTCAGTACTTC. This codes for CASSFARAQNIQYF.

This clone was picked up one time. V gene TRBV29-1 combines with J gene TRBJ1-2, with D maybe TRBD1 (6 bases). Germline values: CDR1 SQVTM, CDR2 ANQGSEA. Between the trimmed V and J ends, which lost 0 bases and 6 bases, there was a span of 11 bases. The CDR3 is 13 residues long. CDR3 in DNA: TGCAGCGTTGAAGAACAGGGATGGGATGGCTACACCTTC. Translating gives CSVEEQGWDGYTF.

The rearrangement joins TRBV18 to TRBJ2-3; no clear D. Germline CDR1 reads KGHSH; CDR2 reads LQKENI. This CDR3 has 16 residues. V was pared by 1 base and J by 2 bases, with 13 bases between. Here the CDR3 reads CASSPRQSPITDTQYF. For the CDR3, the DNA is TGTGCCAGCTCACCACGGCAGAGTCCCATCACAGATACGCAGTATTTT.

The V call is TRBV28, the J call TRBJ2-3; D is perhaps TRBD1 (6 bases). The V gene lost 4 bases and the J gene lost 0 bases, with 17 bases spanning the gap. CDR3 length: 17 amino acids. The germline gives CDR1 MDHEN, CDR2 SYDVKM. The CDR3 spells CASSSRGPGLSTDTQYF. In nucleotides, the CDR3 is TGTGCCAGCAGTTCCAGGGGCCCGGGCCTTAGCACAGATACGCAGTATTTT. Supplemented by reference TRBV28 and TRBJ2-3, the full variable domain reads DVKVTQSSRYLVKRTGEKVFLECVQDMDHENMFWYRQDPGLGLRLIYFSYDVKMKEKGDIPEGYSVSREKKERFSLILESASTNQTSMYLCASSSRGPGLSTDTQYFGPGTRLTVL.

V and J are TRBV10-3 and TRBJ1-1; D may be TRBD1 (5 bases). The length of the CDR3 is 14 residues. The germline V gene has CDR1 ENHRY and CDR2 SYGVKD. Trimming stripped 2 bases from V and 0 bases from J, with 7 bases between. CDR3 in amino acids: CAISETGLNTEAFF. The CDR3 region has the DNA TGTGCCATCAGTGAGACAGGTCTGAACACTGAAGCTTTCTTT.

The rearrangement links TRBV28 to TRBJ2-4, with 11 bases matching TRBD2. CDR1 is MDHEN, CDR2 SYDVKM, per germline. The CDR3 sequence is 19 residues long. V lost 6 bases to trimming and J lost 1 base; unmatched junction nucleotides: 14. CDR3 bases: TGTGCCAGCAGAAAACTAGCGGGAGTCGTCGAGTTGGCCAAAAACATTCAGTACTTC. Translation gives CASRKLAGVVELAKNIQYF.

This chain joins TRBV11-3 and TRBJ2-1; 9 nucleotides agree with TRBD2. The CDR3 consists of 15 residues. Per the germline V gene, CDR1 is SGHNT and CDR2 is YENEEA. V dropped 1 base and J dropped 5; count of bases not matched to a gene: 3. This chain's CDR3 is CASSLGLAGDNEQFF. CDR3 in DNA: TGTGCCAGCAGCTTAGGGTTAGCGGGGGACAATGAGCAGTTCTTC.

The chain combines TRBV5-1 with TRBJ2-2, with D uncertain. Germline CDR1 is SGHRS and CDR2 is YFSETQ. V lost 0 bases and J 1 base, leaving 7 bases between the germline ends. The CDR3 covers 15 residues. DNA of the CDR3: TGCGCCAGCAGCTTGGCCGGCCAGAACACCGGGGAGCTGTTTTTT. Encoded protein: CASSLAGQNTGELFF.

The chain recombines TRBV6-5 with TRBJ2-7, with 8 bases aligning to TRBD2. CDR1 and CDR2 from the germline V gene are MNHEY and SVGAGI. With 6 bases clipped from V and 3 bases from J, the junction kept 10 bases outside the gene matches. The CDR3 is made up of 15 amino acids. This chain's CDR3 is CASRTGGVGDYEQYF. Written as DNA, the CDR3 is TGTGCCAGCAGAACCGGGGGGGTCGGAGACTACGAGCAGTACTTC.

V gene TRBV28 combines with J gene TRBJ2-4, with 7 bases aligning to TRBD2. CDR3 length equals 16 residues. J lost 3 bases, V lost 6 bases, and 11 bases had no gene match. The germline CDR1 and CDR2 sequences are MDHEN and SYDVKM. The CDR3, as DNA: TGTGCCAGCAGCCTTAGCGGGTTCTCCCTCAAAAACATTCAGTACTTC. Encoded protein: CASSLSGFSLKNIQYF.

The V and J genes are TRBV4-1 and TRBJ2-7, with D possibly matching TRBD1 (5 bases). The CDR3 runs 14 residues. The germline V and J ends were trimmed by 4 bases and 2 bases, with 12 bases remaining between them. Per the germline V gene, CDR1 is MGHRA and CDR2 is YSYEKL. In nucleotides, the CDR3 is TGCGCCAGCAGCCTACAGGATGAGGCCTACGAGCAGTACTTC. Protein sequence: CASSLQDEAYEQYF.

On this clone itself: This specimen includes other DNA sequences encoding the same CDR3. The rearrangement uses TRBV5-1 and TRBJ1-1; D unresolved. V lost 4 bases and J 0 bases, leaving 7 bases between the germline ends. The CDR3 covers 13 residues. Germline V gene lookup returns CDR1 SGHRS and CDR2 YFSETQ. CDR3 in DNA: TGCGCCAGCAGCGCCAACGTGAACACTGAAGCTTTCTTT. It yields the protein CASSANVNTEAFF.

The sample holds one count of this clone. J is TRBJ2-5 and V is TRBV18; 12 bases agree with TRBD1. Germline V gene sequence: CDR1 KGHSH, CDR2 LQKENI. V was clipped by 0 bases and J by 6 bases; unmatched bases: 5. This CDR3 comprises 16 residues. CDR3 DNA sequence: TGTGCCAGCTCACCACCTCCGGGACAGGGGGCACAGACCCAGTACTTC. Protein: CASSPPPGQGAQTQYF.